This TCR beta chain comes out of a study of blood T cell repertoires in COVID-19. Overall study context: Donors in the United States, Italy and Spain gave samples during acute or convalescent COVID-19.

Using immunoSEQ multiplex PCR, the repertoire was profiled, and TCRdb retains in-frame clones only, with some absent. The data contain 200,000 to 250,000 clones, under 90% of them seen just once; the ten biggest clones take up roughly 20%. CDR3 length equals 15 residues. V was trimmed by 4 bases and J by 0 bases, leaving 9 bases between them. Germline lookup yields CDR1 MNHNY and CDR2 SVGAGI (reference sequence). Sequenced: peripheral blood. The rearrangement links TRBV6-6 to TRBJ1-4; D possibly corresponds to TRBD1 (6 bases). The sequence was collected from a woman of 80 years or more with active or convalescent COVID-19. The CDR3 DNA reads TGTGCCAGCAGTTCCACAGGGTCAACTAATGAAAAACTGTTTTTT. It encodes CASSSTGSTNEKLFF.